This TCR beta chain originates from a study of blood T cell repertoires in COVID-19. On the study more broadly: All recovered Cohort 3 donors got two negative PCRs, got clearance, or saw symptom resolution.

The study assigned cohorts using participant-reported clinical history. In germline, CDR1 is LGHNA, CDR2 YSLEER. The CDR3 covers 18 residues. V was clipped by 4 bases and J by 3 bases, with 25 bases between them. Study processing details: The assay estimated nucleated cells by amplifying reference gene primers. Some clones are missing from TCRdb's copy, which holds only in-frame ones; the method was immunoSEQ multiplex PCR. Clonal size and the V and J genes are those of that table, whereas D and trimming came from the DNA. The table includes 150,000 to 200,000 clones, about 86% detected once. This clonotype was sampled from a woman aged 40-49 years in a cohort exposed to, infected with or recovered from COVID-19 (not recorded which). The specimen sequenced was PBMCs or T cells enriched from blood (not recorded which). This chain joins TRBV4-3 and TRBJ2-7; D is unresolved. CDR3 DNA: TGCGCCAGCAGCCCCAAGGTCGTCCCAGGCGACCAACTCTACGAGCAGTACTTC. Translation: CASSPKVVPGDQLYEQYF.